Below are 15 T cell receptor beta chains sequenced from a single sample in a study of cytomegalovirus exposure and HLA in healthy donors. Both 60 Vbeta primers and 13 Jbeta primers went into the PCR. The assay was immunoSEQ multiplex PCR, and TCRdb's table has in-frame clones only and misses some. The sample lists some 88,000 clones; 63% were seen once. Sequenced material: PBMCs. These receptor sequences come from a woman in her 30s in good health and CMV-seronegative.

V is TRBV19 and J is TRBJ2-7, with TRBD2 matching 9 bases. The CDR3 sequence is 13 residues long. Germline trimming cut 8 bases from V and 3 bases from J; bases unmatched to any gene: 5. The germline gives CDR1 LNHDA, CDR2 SQIVND (reference sequence). In DNA form, the CDR3 reads TGTGCCAGTGGGGCTAGCGGGATCTACGAGCAGTACTTC. It encodes CASGASGIYEQYF.

There are a few counts of this clone. The chain has TRBV11-2 and TRBJ2-2, with TRBD1 as a possible D gene (5 bases). CDR3 length: 14 residues. V was cut by 3 bases and J by 6 bases, with 11 bases left in between. Germline CDR1 is SGHAT and CDR2 is FQNNGV. CDR3 amino acids: CASSFRREAGELFF. The CDR3 region has the DNA TGTGCCAGCAGCTTTCGCAGGGAAGCCGGGGAGCTGTTTTTT.

About this clone itself: The junction shows a germline mismatch at one end, possibly a read error. The chain links TRBV5-1 to TRBJ2-7; 9 bases line up with TRBD1. The V gene's germline CDR1 is SGHRS and CDR2 YFSETQ. The CDR3 is made up of 15 amino acids. The CDR3 here is CAGSLEGTGLREQYF. CDR3 in DNA: TGCGCCGGCAGCTTGGAGGGGACAGGGCTTAGAGAGCAGTACTTC.

The chain carries TRBV19 and TRBJ1-4, with D possibly matching TRBD1 (5 bases). The V gene lost 4 bases and the J gene lost 3 bases, with 12 bases spanning the gap. Germline loops: CDR1 LNHDA, CDR2 SQIVND (reference sequence). The CDR3 contains 15 residues. In DNA, the CDR3 is TGTGCCAGTAGTACCCTCGGGGGGGCTAATGAAAAACTGTTTTTT. Protein product: CASSTLGGANEKLFF.

This chain joins TRBV2 and TRBJ2-2, with D perhaps TRBD2 (6 bases). Germline assignment: CDR1 SNHLY and CDR2 FYNNEI. With 8 bases removed from V and 5 bases from J, the gap between germline ends came to 18 bases. The length of the CDR3 is 15 residues. In nucleotides, the CDR3 is TGTGCCAGCGGGGGACTCCCGAAGGGGACCGGGGAGCTGTTTTTT. It yields the protein CASGGLPKGTGELFF.

V and J are TRBV7-2 and TRBJ2-5; D gene uncertain. CDR1 SGHTA and CDR2 FQGNSA come from the germline V gene. V was shortened by 2 bases and J by 7 bases, with 11 bases between the two germline ends. The CDR3 sequence is 13 residues long. CDR3 amino acids: CASSLLQSGTQYF. The CDR3 DNA reads as TGTGCCAGCAGCTTACTGCAGTCGGGGACCCAGTACTTC.

The CDR3 DNA reads as TGTGCCAGCAGCTTGGTCGGGAGGGCTCAGGAGACCCAGTACTTC. Encoded protein: CASSLVGRAQETQYF. The chain uses TRBV5-6 and TRBJ2-5; 8 nucleotides line up with TRBD2. Trimming took 0 bases from V and 5 from J; bases not matched to a gene: 6. CDR3 size: 15 residues. CDR1 and CDR2 (germline): SGHDT, YYEEEE.

The gene calls are TRBV27 and TRBJ1-6; 10 positions agree with TRBD1. The CDR3 spans 14 residues. The V and J ends lost 6 bases and 6 bases, in that order; junction bases with no gene match: 2. In germline, CDR1 is MNHEY, CDR2 SMNVEV (reference sequence). Here the CDR3 reads CASSDRGLNSPLHF. As DNA, the CDR3 is TGTGCCAGCAGCGACAGGGGGCTTAATTCACCCCTCCACTTT.

The chain has TRBV10-3 and TRBJ2-3, with D unclear. CDR3 length: 11 residues. Trimming left V 3 bases short and J 5 bases short, with 3 bases between. Looked up from germline, CDR1 is ENHRY and CDR2 is SYGVKD. The CDR3, as DNA: TGTGCCATCAGTGACCTAGATACGCAGTATTTT. Translated, it gives CAISDLDTQYF.

This chain links TRBV9 with TRBJ2-3, with D possibly TRBD1 on 6 matching bases. Trimming left V 2 bases short and J 2 bases short, with 9 bases between. Germline V gene sequence: CDR1 SGDLS, CDR2 YYNGEE. CDR3 length: 14 amino acids. CDR3: CASSVTGSTDTQYF. The DNA for the CDR3 is TGTGCCAGCAGCGTCACAGGGTCCACAGATACGCAGTATTTT.

This clone was counted only a few times. The rearrangement uses TRBV11-2 and TRBJ1-5; 7 nucleotides line up with TRBD1. This CDR3 has 15 residues. V gave up 6 bases and J gave up 3 bases; unmatched junction bases: 8. Germline loops: CDR1 SGHAT, CDR2 FQNNGV. This CDR3 reads CASSGLGTDNQPQHF. CDR3 nucleotide sequence: TGTGCCAGCAGTGGGCTTGGGACAGACAATCAGCCCCAGCATTTT.

The chain recombines TRBV10-1 with TRBJ2-7; a possible D gene is TRBD2 (6 bases). V was clipped by 5 bases and J by 6 bases, with 11 bases between them. CDR1 is WNHNN and CDR2 is SYGVQD in the germline V gene (reference sequence). The CDR3 length is 12 residues. The CDR3 sequence is CASSTRGVEQYF. CDR3 nucleotides: TGCGCCAGCAGTACCCGCGGGGTCGAGCAGTACTTC.

The chain combines TRBV10-1 with TRBJ2-1; tentative D call: TRBD2 (6 bases). This CDR3 has 14 residues. V was cut by 4 bases and J by 10 bases, with 17 bases left in between. Germline V gives CDR1 WNHNN, CDR2 SYGVQD (reference sequence). CDR3 nucleotide sequence: TGCGCCAGCAGTGGGGACTCGCCGGAAAACGAGCAGTTCTTC. Translating it yields CASSGDSPENEQFF.

The chain uses TRBV7-8 and TRBJ2-7; 9 bases line up with TRBD2. After removal of 5 bases from V and 4 bases from J, the junction contained 6 bases not matched to a gene. The length of the CDR3 is 14 residues. Germline CDR1 SGHVS, CDR2 FQNEAQ. The CDR3 region is CASSDSGGGYEQYF. The CDR3 coding sequence is TGTGCCAGCAGCGATAGCGGGGGTGGATACGAGCAGTACTTC.

The V and J genes are TRBV28 and TRBJ2-1; possibly TRBD2 for D (5 bases). Germline assignment: CDR1 MDHEN and CDR2 SYDVKM. The CDR3 length is 16 residues. Trimming removed 2 bases from V and 2 bases from J, with 13 bases in between. CDR3 coding DNA: TGTGCCAGCAGTTTAATCCTAGCTGCTACCTACAATGAGCAGTTCTTC. It specifies CASSLILAATYNEQFF.